A single sample gave rise to the 22 T cell receptor beta chains below, sequenced in a study of OX40 agonist ivuxolimab in advanced cancers. Generated by immunoSEQ multiplex PCR, the TCRdb table keeps only in-frame clones and is missing some. The sample has around 77,000 clones; roughly 92% are singletons. The material sequenced was CD4+ or CD8+ T cells sorted from blood, taken in a trial of the OX40 agonist ivuxolimab. The receptors derive from an adult with an advanced solid tumor such as melanoma, head and neck, liver or kidney cancer.

This chain connects TRBV6-6 to TRBJ2-2; 10 bases line up with TRBD2. J gave up 4 bases and V 5 bases, and 4 bases lay outside the gene matches. Germline lookup yields CDR1 MNHNY and CDR2 SVGAGI (reference sequence). The length of the CDR3 is 15 residues. The CDR3 coding sequence is TGTGCCAGCAGTCTGTTAGCGGGAGGCACCGGGGAGCTGTTTTTT. Translating it yields CASSLLAGGTGELFF.

V gene TRBV6-6 combines with J gene TRBJ2-3; no clear D gene. The germline CDR1 and CDR2 sequences are MNHNY and SVGAGI (reference sequence). This CDR3 comprises 11 residues. V gave up 5 bases and J gave up 5 bases, with 5 bases separating them. The CDR3 DNA sequence: TGTGCCAGCAGTCCGGGAGATACGCAGTATTTT. Translation: CASSPGDTQYF.

V usage is TRBV27 and J usage is TRBJ2-7, with 7 bases that match TRBD2. CDR3 length: 14 amino acids. J gave up 2 bases and V 5 bases, and 6 bases lay outside the gene matches. Germline V gene data show CDR1 as MNHEY and CDR2 as SMNVEV (reference sequence). In nucleotides, the CDR3 is TGTGCCAGCAGTATTAGCGGGTTCGCCTACGAGCAGTACTTC. Translating it yields CASSISGFAYEQYF.

The chain combines TRBV27 with TRBJ2-7, with 7 positions matching TRBD2. The V segment lost 3 bases and the J segment 4 bases; nucleotides outside the gene matches: 9. Germline loops: CDR1 MNHEY, CDR2 SMNVEV (reference sequence). The CDR3 length is 15 residues. In DNA form, the CDR3 reads TGTGCCAGCAGTTTCATGCGGGGAGGGGCTTACGAGCAGTACTTC. Protein: CASSFMRGGAYEQYF.

The gene calls are TRBV6-5 and TRBJ2-5, with 11 bases aligning to TRBD1. J lost 4 bases, V lost 5 bases, and 6 bases had no gene match. This CDR3 is built from 15 residues. Looked up from germline, CDR1 is MNHEY and CDR2 is SVGAGI. The CDR3 is CASSRTGQGAETQYF. The CDR3 region has the DNA TGTGCCAGCAGTAGGACCGGACAGGGGGCAGAGACCCAGTACTTC.

The rearrangement joins TRBV6-1 to TRBJ2-2; D may be TRBD1 (5 bases). CDR1 and CDR2 from the germline V gene are MNHNS and SASEGT. The V gene lost 6 bases and the J gene lost 0 bases, with 8 bases spanning the gap. There are 14 residues in the CDR3. In nucleotides, the CDR3 is TGTGCCAGCAGGGACAACTCGAACACCGGGGAGCTGTTTTTT. It yields the protein CASRDNSNTGELFF.

For the CDR3, the DNA is TGTGCCAGCAGTAGGGACAGGGGGTACGAGCAGTACTTC. Its translation: CASSRDRGYEQYF. The V call is TRBV28, the J call TRBJ2-7; the match to TRBD1 covers 11 bases. Per germline, CDR1 MDHEN and CDR2 SYDVKM. The CDR3 has 13 residues. V was pared by 5 bases and J by 4 bases, with 1 base of the junction left unmatched.

The CDR3 nucleotides read TGTGCCAGCAGCTTAGGTCCGGGGGCGGGTGAGACCCAGTACTTC. This translates into CASSLGPGAGETQYF. This chain joins TRBV7-3 and TRBJ2-5; perhaps D is TRBD1 or TRBD2 (6 bases each). The V end was cut by 2 bases, the J end by 5 bases, with 15 bases between. Germline V gene lookup returns CDR1 SGHTA and CDR2 FQGTGA. The CDR3 has 15 amino acids.

This chain links TRBV6-6 with TRBJ2-7, with unresolved D. Germline V gives CDR1 MNHNY, CDR2 SVGAGI (reference sequence). V gave up 5 bases and J gave up 3 bases, with 11 bases separating them. This CDR3 comprises 13 residues. CDR3 protein: CASSRLAGYEQYF. The CDR3 coding sequence is TGTGCCAGCAGTCGGTTGGCCGGCTACGAGCAGTACTTC.

The chain carries TRBV4-1 and TRBJ2-3; D assignment may be TRBD1 or TRBD2 (5 bases each). The CDR3 is made up of 15 amino acids. Germline assignment: CDR1 MGHRA and CDR2 YSYEKL. Trimming removed 5 bases at V and 2 bases at J, with 14 bases between. The DNA of the CDR3 is TGCGCCAGCAGCTTACTGGGACCCGCCACAGATACGCAGTATTTT. Translating it yields CASSLLGPATDTQYF.

The chain recombines TRBV28 with TRBJ2-1; 10 bases match TRBD2. Trimming at V came to 2 bases and at J to 9 bases, leaving 7 bases not matched to a gene. Germline assignment: CDR1 MDHEN and CDR2 SYDVKM. CDR3 length: 15 residues. CDR3 sequence (DNA): TGTGCCAGCAGTTTACGAGCTAGCGGGAGAGGTGAGCAGTTCTTC. Protein sequence: CASSLRASGRGEQFF. The variable domain in full, completed from reference TRBV28 and TRBJ2-1, reads DVKVTQSSRYLVKRTGEKVFLECVQDMDHENMFWYRQDPGLGLRLIYFSYDVKMKEKGDIPEGYSVSREKKERFSLILESASTNQTSMYLCASSLRASGRGEQFFGPGTRLTVL.

The J gene is TRBJ2-3, the V gene TRBV29-1, with 12 bases aligning to TRBD2. V lost 6 bases to trimming and J lost 11 bases; unmatched junction nucleotides: 0. CDR1 and CDR2 (germline): SQVTM, ANQGSEA. The CDR3 has 10 amino acids. The DNA for the CDR3 is TGCAGCGTGGGACTAGCGGGGCAGTATTTT. This sequence encodes CSVGLAGQYF.

The CDR3 loop reads CATRQGGSPLHF. The CDR3 DNA reads TGTGCCACCCGACAGGGCGGGTCACCCCTCCACTTT. This chain links TRBV10-3 with TRBJ1-6; 7 bases align to TRBD1. The CDR3 has 12 residues. The ends lost 10 bases at V and 10 bases at J; junction bases unmatched: 7. Per germline, CDR1 ENHRY and CDR2 SYGVKD.

The V gene is TRBV6-1, the J gene TRBJ2-7; D perhaps matches TRBD1 (6 bases). The CDR3 extends over 15 amino acids. Germline lookup yields CDR1 MNHNS and CDR2 SASEGT. Trimming left V 8 bases short and J 2 bases short, with 19 bases between. As DNA, the CDR3 is TGTGCCAGCCGTCAGTACCGGGACACCGCCTACGAGCAGTACTTC. This sequence encodes CASRQYRDTAYEQYF.

The chain uses TRBV5-6 and TRBJ2-3, with unresolved D. Germline V lookup: CDR1 SGHDT, CDR2 YYEEEE. The V gene lost 2 bases and the J gene lost 0 bases, with 7 bases spanning the gap. CDR3 size: 14 residues. For the CDR3, the DNA is TGTGCCAGCAGCTTCTTAGAGAGCACAGATACGCAGTATTTT. Encoded protein: CASSFLESTDTQYF.

This sequence joins TRBV30 and TRBJ1-1; 7 bases line up with TRBD1. Trimming removed 2 bases from V and 6 bases from J; junction bases left unmatched: 9. Germline-derived CDR1 and CDR2 are GTSNPN and SVGIG (reference sequence). This CDR3 has 14 amino acids. The CDR3 region has the DNA TGTGCCTGGAGTCGTGAGGGGGCGCATCCTGAAGCTTTCTTT. Encoded protein: CAWSREGAHPEAFF.

This sequence joins TRBV5-6 and TRBJ2-7; no firm D call. The germline V gene encodes CDR1 SGHDT and CDR2 YYEEEE. V was clipped by 1 base and J by 6 bases, with 8 bases between them. The CDR3 covers 12 residues. The chain's CDR3 is CASSLTLSEQYF. The CDR3 DNA sequence: TGTGCCAGCAGCTTGACCTTGTCCGAGCAGTACTTC.

A word on this clone: At one boundary the junction diverges from the germline segment, which might be a read error. The CDR3 spells CASSLGISGANVLTF. In DNA, the CDR3 is TGTGCTAGCAGCTTAGGAATCTCTGGGGCCAACGTCCTGACTTTC. The gene calls are TRBV5-4 and TRBJ2-6; no clear D gene. The CDR3 length is 15 residues. CDR1 is SGHNT, CDR2 YYREEE, per germline (reference sequence).

The V gene is TRBV18, the J gene TRBJ1-4, with D hard to call. The germline gives CDR1 KGHSH, CDR2 LQKENI. This CDR3 region has 16 residues. Between the trimmed V and J ends, which lost 0 bases and 3 bases, there was a span of 11 bases. CDR3 DNA sequence: TGTGCCAGCTCACCACCGGCAGCCAAAGCTAATGAAAAACTGTTTTTT. This gives the protein CASSPPAAKANEKLFF.

V usage is TRBV19 and J usage is TRBJ1-2; D unclear. Per germline, CDR1 LNHDA and CDR2 SQIVND (reference sequence). Trimming cost V 3 bases and J 5 bases, with 7 bases left between them. This CDR3 is 12 amino acids long. CDR3 in amino acids: CASSMLDYGYTF. For the CDR3, the DNA is TGTGCCAGTAGTATGCTGGATTATGGCTACACCTTC. Filled out from reference TRBV19 and TRBJ1-2, the complete variable domain reads DGGITQSPKYLFRKEGQNVTLSCEQNLNHDAMYWYRQDPGQGLRLIYYSQIVNDFQKGDIAEGYSVSREKKESFPLTVTSAQKNPTAFYLCASSMLDYGYTFGSGTRLTVV.

This clone was counted between two and nine times. J is TRBJ2-5 and V is TRBV7-2, with D possibly matching TRBD2 (6 bases). V lost 3 bases and J 5 bases, leaving 19 bases between the germline ends. Germline V CDR1 and CDR2: SGHTA, FQGNSA. CDR3 size: 16 residues. The CDR3 region has the DNA TGTGCCAGCAGCTTGCGCGGGACCACCATGCTGGAGACCCAGTACTTC. Translated: CASSLRGTTMLETQYF.

This clone showed up just once. In the same sample, other DNA sequences code for this CDR3. V usage is TRBV18 and J usage is TRBJ2-1, with TRBD2 identical over 7 bases. The germline gives CDR1 KGHSH, CDR2 LQKENI. CDR3 size: 15 residues. Trimming cost V 3 bases and J 0 bases; bases outside gene matches: 2. The CDR3: CASSPGGSSYNEQFF. The CDR3 DNA sequence: TGTGCCAGCTCACCGGGAGGGAGCTCCTACAATGAGCAGTTCTTC.